This T cell receptor (beta chain) was documented in a study of blood T cells in healthy people across ages. Points from the study as a whole: It was held that diversity estimates obtained from one million T cells represented underestimates. Strong correlation was found linking TCR beta diversity to naive T cell percentage.

Germline CDR1 MDHEN, CDR2 SYDVKM. The CDR3 spans 14 residues. On this clonotype: Its antigen is currently unknown. A read error may account for a junction end that differs from germline.

Next came a second PCR, run for 7 to 11 cycles, which used a sample-barcoded 5' primer along with a J-beta primer mix. Researchers report that a template-switch adaptor with 12 random nucleotides tagged each cDNA molecule. TCRdb ran MiXCR on the 5' RACE reads and lists one entry per CDR3 protein. The profile shows 650,000 to 700,000 distinct CDR3 sequences, 45% to 60% of them singletons. The chain carries TRBV28 and TRBJ1-2; weak D call: TRBD1 (5 bases). The source material was blood. The TCR was taken from a woman of 80 years or more in good health. The CDR3 reads CTSSLSGTGYGYTF. The CDR3 DNA reads TGTACCAGCAGTTTATCCGGGACGGGCTATGGCTACACCTTC.